The present entry profiles one TCR beta chain with its context. This CDR3 comprises 12 residues. Germline lookup yields CDR1 SQVTM and CDR2 ANQGSEA. Trimming stripped 4 bases from V and 6 bases from J, with 13 bases between. This sample stems from a study of CD8+ T cells in alopecia areata. RNA extraction was followed by reverse transcription into cDNA, which acted as the sequencing template. Using immunoSEQ multiplex PCR, the repertoire was profiled, and TCRdb retains in-frame clones only, with some absent. The sample contains some 200,000 clones, about 63% of which appear only once. The clonotype comes from a human donor with alopecia areata. The sample consisted of CD4+ T cells sorted from blood, taken at week 0. The chain joins TRBV29-1 to TRBJ2-7; D unresolved. CDR3 sequence reads: CSVGLGAGEQYF. The CDR3 DNA is TGCAGCGTTGGTCTAGGAGCCGGCGAGCAGTACTTC.